This TCR beta chain was obtained from a study of CD8 T cells in Susac syndrome. Per germline, CDR1 SGHRS and CDR2 YFSETQ. The CDR3 consists of 15 residues. V was clipped by 4 bases and J by 2 bases, with 14 bases between them. With random hexamers, reverse transcription was performed on about 0.5 to 1 ug of RNA. The CDR3 of TCR beta was amplified by immunoSEQ multiplex PCR across 54 Vbeta and 13 Jbeta. TCRdb called the immunoSEQ multiplex PCR reads again in MiXCR, with one record for every CDR3 protein. The top ten clones hold approximately 0.07% of a sample with 250,000 or so distinct CDR3 sequences, around 95% of them seen once. CD8+ and CD4+ T cells were negatively isolated; TEMRA cells were FACS-enriched.

This chain connects TRBV5-1 to TRBJ2-3; tentative D call: TRBD1 (6 bases). What was sequenced was CD4+ T cells from PBMCs. The receptor comes from a human donor with multiple sclerosis. CDR3 region: CASSPAGVPTDTQYF. The CDR3 nucleotides read TGCGCCAGCAGCCCCGCAGGGGTCCCCACAGATACGCAGTATTTT.